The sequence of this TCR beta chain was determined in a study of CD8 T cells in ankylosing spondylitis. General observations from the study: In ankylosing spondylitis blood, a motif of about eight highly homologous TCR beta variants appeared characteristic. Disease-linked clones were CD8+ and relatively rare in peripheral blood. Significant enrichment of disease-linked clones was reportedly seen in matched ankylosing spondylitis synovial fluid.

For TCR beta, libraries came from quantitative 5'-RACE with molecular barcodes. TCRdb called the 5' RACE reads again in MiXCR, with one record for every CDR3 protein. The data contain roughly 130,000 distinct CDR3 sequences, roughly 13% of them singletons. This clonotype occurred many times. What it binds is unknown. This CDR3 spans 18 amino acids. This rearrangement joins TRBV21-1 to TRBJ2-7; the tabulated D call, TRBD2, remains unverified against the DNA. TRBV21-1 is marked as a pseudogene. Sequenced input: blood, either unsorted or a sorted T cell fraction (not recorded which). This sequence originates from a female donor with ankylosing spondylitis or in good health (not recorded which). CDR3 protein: CASSKDFVVAGTTYEQYF. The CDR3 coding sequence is TGTGCCAGCAGCAAAGATTTTGTAGTAGCGGGAACAACCTACGAGCAGTACTTC.